The T cell receptor (beta chain) described here comes from a study of human T cells and chemical hapten exposure. Background on the study: Patches that contained 0.01% DPC were applied to the upper back and read at 6 days. The cohort included alopecia areata under or over 50% scalp, totalis and universalis.

V was pared by 1 base and J by 0 bases, with 10 bases between. Germline CDR1 reads SEHNR; CDR2 reads FQNEAQ (reference sequence). This CDR3 is 15 amino acids long. Time point denoted: pre-sensitization, week 0. Treatment denoted: therapeutic diphenylcyclopropenone sensitization with weekly scalp DPC. Extraction of total RNA was performed on unfractionated whole blood. General study points: It should be noted that donors had alopecia, so their immune response may differ from healthy people's.

Attachment of unique molecular identifiers to individual cDNA molecules was performed in the library. TCRdb passed the RACE reads through MiXCR, listing each CDR3 protein once. This sample has roughly 36,000 distinct CDR3 sequences, with 10% to 13% found just once. This clonotype was found a few times. Antigen specificity is unknown. The chain recombines TRBV7-9 with TRBJ2-7; tentative D call: TRBD2 (6 bases). This clonotype originated in a man aged 50-59 years with alopecia areata. Some clones in this sample may be carry-over from other donors' samples. Sequencing used whole blood, obtained in connection with sensitization to the hapten diphenylcyclopropenone (DPC). This CDR3 reads CASSLVAGSSYEQYF. CDR3 DNA: TGTGCCAGCAGCTTAGTGGCGGGGAGCTCCTACGAGCAGTACTTC.